This is a list of T cell receptor beta chains from one sample in a study of post-analysis software for immune sequencing data. TCRdb re-called the PCR reads through MiXCR, storing one row per CDR3 protein. The repertoire has some 260,000 distinct CDR3 sequences, 36% of them found once; the top ten carry under 5%. Sample: blood. The receptor set was obtained from a girl under 18 with multiple sclerosis. Both conserved end residues are part of each CDR3.

J,V,CDR3
TRBJ1-1,TRBV20-1,CSAREDGNTEAFF
TRBJ2-5,TRBV20-1,CSASLASGSKETQYF
TRBJ1-5,TRBV7-2,CASSLVGQPQHF
TRBJ2-2,TRBV7-9,CASRRTSGQTGELFF
TRBJ2-4,TRBV6-6,CASSYEGLAKNIQYF
TRBJ1-4,TRBV7-2,CASSILPGPLAELFF
TRBJ1-2,TRBV4-1,CASSQAPGGEIFYGYTF
TRBJ2-1,TRBV5-1,CASGAGGYNEQFF
TRBJ2-2,TRBV6-5,CASSYGRKAGRTGELFF
TRBJ1-4,TRBV7-9,CASSLKPEEKLFF
TRBJ2-3,TRBV4-2,CASSQDGRGPSTDTQYF
TRBJ1-2,TRBV12-3/TRBV12-4,CASSWPGKEGYTF
TRBJ1-1,TRBV6-6,CASSDRGQQAFF
TRBJ1-2,TRBV29-1,CSVREGDGSYGYTF
TRBJ1-1,TRBV27,CASSSLLDPRNTEAFF
TRBJ2-7,TRBV5-1,CASSFQGGSYEQYF
TRBJ2-3,TRBV6-4,CASSETGGSTDTQYF
TRBJ2-1,TRBV27,CASSSPGPFNEQFF
TRBJ2-1,TRBV28,CASRATDRCNVQFF
TRBJ1-1,TRBV9,CASSVGIGNGNTEAFF
TRBJ2-7,TRBV7-8,CASSYGTVYEQYF
-,TRBV10-3,CAIKPGRGAYEQYF
TRBJ2-4,TRBV5-1,CASSPMGGATNIQYF
TRBJ2-1,TRBV20-1,CSARTASGPSYNEQFF
TRBJ2-1,TRBV12-3/TRBV12-4,CASSPVLADLYNEQFF
TRBJ1-2,TRBV5-1,CASSFGDRGHGYTF
-,TRBV12-3/TRBV12-4,CASSSRTSGIRVGYEQYF
TRBJ1-4,TRBV28,CASTRERNEKLFF
TRBJ2-1,TRBV12-3/TRBV12-4,CASRQGLAGGSSYNEQFF
TRBJ1-1,TRBV2,CACPDSVLNTEAFF
TRBJ2-1,TRBV4-1,CASSQVHPAGRTSYNEQFF
TRBJ2-3,TRBV2,CASSEDRGLNTQYF
TRBJ1-2,TRBV20-1,CSARDALRLGGANYGYTF
TRBJ2-1,TRBV28,CASTLGGMLYNEQFF
TRBJ2-5,TRBV5-6,CASSSARTEETQYF
TRBJ2-3,TRBV7-2,CASSLLERGGTDTQYF
TRBJ1-1,TRBV7-8,CASSLGRTEAFF
TRBJ2-7,TRBV20-1,CSAGDRGYEQYF
TRBJ2-5,TRBV29-1,CSVDEGGGMKTQYF
TRBJ2-5,TRBV20-1,CSARDAIQGEQETQYF
TRBJ2-3,TRBV9,CASSVLARVDAGDTQYF
TRBJ1-1,TRBV29-1,CSARPLLVAEAFF
TRBJ2-5,TRBV6-5,CASSYPGTGNLEQYF
TRBJ2-3,TRBV20-1,CSAVLPGGATDTQYF
-,TRBV7-2,CASSPPDRVIAETQYF
TRBJ2-1,TRBV7-9,CASSLGLAYNEQFF
TRBJ1-6,TRBV5-1,CASSLRGDSPLHF
TRBJ1-1,TRBV29-1,CSVHSRDGQGGVNTEAFF
TRBJ1-2,TRBV13,CASSLGPGGNLGYTF
TRBJ2-5,TRBV27,CASSPEVGQGKQTQYF
TRBJ2-7,TRBV20-1,CSAQKTDYEQYF
TRBJ1-1,TRBV6-2/TRBV6-3,CASSSLYGYTEAFF
TRBJ1-4,TRBV5-1,CASSLQDTGETEKLFF